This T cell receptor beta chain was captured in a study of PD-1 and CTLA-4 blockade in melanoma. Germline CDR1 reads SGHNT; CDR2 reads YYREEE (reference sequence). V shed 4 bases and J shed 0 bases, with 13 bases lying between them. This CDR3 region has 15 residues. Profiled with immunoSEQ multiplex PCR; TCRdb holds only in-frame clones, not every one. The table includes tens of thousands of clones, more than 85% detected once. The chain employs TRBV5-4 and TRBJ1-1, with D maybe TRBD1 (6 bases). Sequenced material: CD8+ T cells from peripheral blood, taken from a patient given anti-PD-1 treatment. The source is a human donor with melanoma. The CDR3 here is CASSGWTEMNTEAFF. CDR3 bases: TGTGCCAGCAGCGGATGGACAGAGATGAACACTGAAGCTTTCTTT.